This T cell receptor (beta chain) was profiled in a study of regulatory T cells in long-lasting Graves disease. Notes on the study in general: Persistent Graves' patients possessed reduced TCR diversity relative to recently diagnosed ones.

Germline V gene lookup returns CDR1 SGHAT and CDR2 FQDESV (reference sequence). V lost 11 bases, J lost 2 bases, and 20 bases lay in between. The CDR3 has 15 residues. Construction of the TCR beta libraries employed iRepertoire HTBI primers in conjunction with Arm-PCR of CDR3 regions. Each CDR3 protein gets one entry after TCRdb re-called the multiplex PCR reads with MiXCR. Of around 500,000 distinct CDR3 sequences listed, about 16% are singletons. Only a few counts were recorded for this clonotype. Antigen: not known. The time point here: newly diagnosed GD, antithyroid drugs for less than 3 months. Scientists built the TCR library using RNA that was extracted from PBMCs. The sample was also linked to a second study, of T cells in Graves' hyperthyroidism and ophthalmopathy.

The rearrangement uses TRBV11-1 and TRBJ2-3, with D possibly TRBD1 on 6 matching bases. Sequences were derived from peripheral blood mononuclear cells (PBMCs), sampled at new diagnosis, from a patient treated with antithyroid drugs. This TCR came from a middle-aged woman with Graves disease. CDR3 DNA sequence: TGTGCCCCCACGTCTAAGTGGGGGCACACAGATACGCAGTATTTT. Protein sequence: CAPTSKWGHTDTQYF. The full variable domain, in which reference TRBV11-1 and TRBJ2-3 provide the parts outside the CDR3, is EAEVAQSPRYKITEKSQAVAFWCDPISGHATLYWYRQILGQGPELLVQFQDESVVDDSQLPKDRFSAERLKGVDSTLKIQPAELGDSAMYLCAPTSKWGHTDTQYFGPGTRLTVL.